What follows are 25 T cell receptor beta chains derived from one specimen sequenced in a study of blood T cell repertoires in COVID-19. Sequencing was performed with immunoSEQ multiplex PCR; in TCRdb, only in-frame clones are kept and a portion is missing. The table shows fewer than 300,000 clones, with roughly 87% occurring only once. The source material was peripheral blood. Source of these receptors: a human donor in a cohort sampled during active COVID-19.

DNA of the CDR3: TGTGCCAGCAGTTTGCTTCCAGGGGCGTCCGGCTATGGCTACACCTTC. This codes for CASSLLPGASGYGYTF. V gene TRBV28 combines with J gene TRBJ1-2; a possible D gene is TRBD1 (6 bases). The V and J ends lost 3 bases and 4 bases respectively, with 18 bases between them. Germline values: CDR1 MDHEN, CDR2 SYDVKM. The CDR3 runs to 16 residues.

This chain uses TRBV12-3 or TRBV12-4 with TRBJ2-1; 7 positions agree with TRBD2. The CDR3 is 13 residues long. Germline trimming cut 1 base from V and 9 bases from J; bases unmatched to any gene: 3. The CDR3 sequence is CASSLGGRGEQFF. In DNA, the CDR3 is TGTGCCAGCAGTTTAGGGGGGAGGGGTGAGCAGTTCTTC.

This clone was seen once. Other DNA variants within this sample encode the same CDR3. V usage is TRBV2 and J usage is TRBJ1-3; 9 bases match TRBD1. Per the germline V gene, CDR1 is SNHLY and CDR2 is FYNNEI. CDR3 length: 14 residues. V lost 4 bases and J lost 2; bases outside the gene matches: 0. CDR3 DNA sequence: TGTGCCAGCAGTGGACAGGGGGCTGGAAACACCATATATTTT. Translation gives CASSGQGAGNTIYF.

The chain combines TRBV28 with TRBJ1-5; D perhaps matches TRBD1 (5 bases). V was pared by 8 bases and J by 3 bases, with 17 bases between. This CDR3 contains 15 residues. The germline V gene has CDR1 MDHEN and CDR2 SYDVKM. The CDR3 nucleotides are TGTGCCAGCGGCGCCCCGGGGGGAGCCAATCAGCCCCAGCATTTT. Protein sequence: CASGAPGGANQPQHF.

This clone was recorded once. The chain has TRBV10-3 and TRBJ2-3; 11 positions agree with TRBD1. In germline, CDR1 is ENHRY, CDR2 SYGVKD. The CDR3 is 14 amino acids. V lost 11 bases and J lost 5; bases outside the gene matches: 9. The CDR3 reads CAVTPGQGGDTQYF. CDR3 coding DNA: TGTGCCGTAACACCGGGACAGGGGGGAGATACGCAGTATTTT.

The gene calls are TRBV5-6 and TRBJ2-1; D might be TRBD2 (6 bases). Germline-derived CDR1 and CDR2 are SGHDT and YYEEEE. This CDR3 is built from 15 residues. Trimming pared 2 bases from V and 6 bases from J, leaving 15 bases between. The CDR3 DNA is TGTGCCAGCAGCTTTAGACTAGGTAGTCTCAATGAGCAGTTCTTC. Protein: CASSFRLGSLNEQFF. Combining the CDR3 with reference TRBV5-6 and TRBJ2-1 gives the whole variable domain DAGVTQSPTHLIKTRGQQVTLRCSPKSGHDTVSWYQQALGQGPQFIFQYYEEEERQRGNFPDRFSGHQFPNYSSELNVNALLLGDSALYLCASSFRLGSLNEQFFGPGTRLTVL.

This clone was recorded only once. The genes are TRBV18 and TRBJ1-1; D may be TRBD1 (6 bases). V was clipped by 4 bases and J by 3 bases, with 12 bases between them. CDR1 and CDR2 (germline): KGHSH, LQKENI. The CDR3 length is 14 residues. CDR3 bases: TGTGCCAGCTCACACAGGGCGTTCGACACTGAAGCTTTCTTT. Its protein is CASSHRAFDTEAFF.

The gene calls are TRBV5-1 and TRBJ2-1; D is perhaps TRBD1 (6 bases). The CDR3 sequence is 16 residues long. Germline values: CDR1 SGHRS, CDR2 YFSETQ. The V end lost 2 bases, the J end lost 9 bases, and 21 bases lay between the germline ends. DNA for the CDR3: TGCGCCAGCAGCTTAAACAGGGTGGTTTCGGGGAGTGAGCAGTTCTTC. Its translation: CASSLNRVVSGSEQFF. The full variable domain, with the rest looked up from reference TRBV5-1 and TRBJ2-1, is KAGVTQTPRYLIKTRGQQVTLSCSPISGHRSVSWYQQTPGQGLQFLFEYFSETQRNKGNFPGRFSGRQFSNSRSEMNVSTLELGDSALYLCASSLNRVVSGSEQFFGPGTRLTVL.

In nucleotides, the CDR3 is TGTGCCAGCAGCCAAGGACCCGGGACAGTGAGCACAGATACGCAGTATTTT. It is translated as CASSQGPGTVSTDTQYF. The chain employs TRBV3-1 (or the pseudogene TRBV3-2) and TRBJ2-3; 7 positions agree with TRBD1. The CDR3 loop spans 17 amino acids. Trimming at V came to 1 base and at J to 0 bases, leaving 7 bases not matched to a gene. Germline-derived CDR1 and CDR2 are LGHDT and YNNKEL (reference sequence).

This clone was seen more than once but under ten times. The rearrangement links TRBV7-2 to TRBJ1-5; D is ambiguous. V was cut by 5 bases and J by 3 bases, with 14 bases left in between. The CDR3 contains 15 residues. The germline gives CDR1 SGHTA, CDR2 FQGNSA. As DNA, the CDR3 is TGTGCCAGCAGCCCCGAGGCACGACCCAATCAGCCCCAGCATTTT. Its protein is CASSPEARPNQPQHF.

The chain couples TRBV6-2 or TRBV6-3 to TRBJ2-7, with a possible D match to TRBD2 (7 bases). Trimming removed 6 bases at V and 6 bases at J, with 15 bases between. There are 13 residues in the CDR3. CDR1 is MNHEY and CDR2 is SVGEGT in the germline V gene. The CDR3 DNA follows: TGTGCCAGCAGACCTGGGGGGGCGGGCGAGCAGTACTTC. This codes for CASRPGGAGEQYF.

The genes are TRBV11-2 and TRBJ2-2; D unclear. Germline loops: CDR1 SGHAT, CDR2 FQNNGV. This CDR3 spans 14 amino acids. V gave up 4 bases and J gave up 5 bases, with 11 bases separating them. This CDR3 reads CASSSQTATGELFF. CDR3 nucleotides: TGTGCCAGCAGCTCCCAAACCGCGACCGGGGAGCTGTTTTTT.

The CDR3 loop reads CASSLRLAGRKDTQYF. As DNA, the CDR3 is TGTGCCAGCAGTTTAAGACTAGCGGGAAGAAAAGATACGCAGTATTTT. The chain combines TRBV28 with TRBJ2-3; 11 nucleotides align to TRBD2. The CDR3 loop spans 16 amino acids. Per germline, CDR1 MDHEN and CDR2 SYDVKM. Trimming removed 2 bases from V and 5 bases from J; junction bases left unmatched: 6. The full variable domain, rest sourced from reference TRBV28 and TRBJ2-3, is DVKVTQSSRYLVKRTGEKVFLECVQDMDHENMFWYRQDPGLGLRLIYFSYDVKMKEKGDIPEGYSVSREKKERFSLILESASTNQTSMYLCASSLRLAGRKDTQYFGPGTRLTVL.

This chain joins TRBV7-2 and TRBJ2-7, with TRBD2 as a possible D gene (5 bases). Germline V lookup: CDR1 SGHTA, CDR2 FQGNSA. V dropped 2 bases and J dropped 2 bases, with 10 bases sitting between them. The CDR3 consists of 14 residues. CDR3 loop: CASSLFRGPYEQYF. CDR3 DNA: TGTGCCAGCAGCTTATTTCGAGGGCCCTACGAGCAGTACTTC.

The CDR3 loop is CASSLSGGVALKAFF. The CDR3 region has the DNA TGTGCCAGCAGTCTTTCGGGAGGCGTTGCACTTAAAGCTTTCTTT. The J gene is TRBJ1-1, the V gene TRBV6-5; D is undetermined. In germline, CDR1 is MNHEY, CDR2 SVGAGI. This CDR3 comprises 15 residues. Trimming cost V 5 bases and J 9 bases, with 22 bases left between them.

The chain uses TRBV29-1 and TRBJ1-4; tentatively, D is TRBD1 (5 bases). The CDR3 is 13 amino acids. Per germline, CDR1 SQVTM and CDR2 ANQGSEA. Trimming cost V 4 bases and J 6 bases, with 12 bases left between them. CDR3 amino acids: CSVAPLRDEKLFF. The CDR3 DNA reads TGCAGCGTTGCCCCGCTCAGGGATGAAAAACTGTTTTTT. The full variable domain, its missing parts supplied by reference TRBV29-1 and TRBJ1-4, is SAVISQKPSRDICQRGTSLTIQCQVDSQVTMMFWYRQQPGQSLTLIATANQGSEATYESGFVIDKFPISRPNLTFSTLTVSNMSPEDSSIYLCSVAPLRDEKLFFGSGTQLSVL.

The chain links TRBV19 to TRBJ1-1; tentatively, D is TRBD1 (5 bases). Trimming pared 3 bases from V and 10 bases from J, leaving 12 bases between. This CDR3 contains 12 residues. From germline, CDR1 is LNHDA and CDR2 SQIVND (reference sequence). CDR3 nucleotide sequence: TGTGCCAGTAGTATCAGGGAGGAAAGAGCTTTCTTT. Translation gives CASSIREERAFF.

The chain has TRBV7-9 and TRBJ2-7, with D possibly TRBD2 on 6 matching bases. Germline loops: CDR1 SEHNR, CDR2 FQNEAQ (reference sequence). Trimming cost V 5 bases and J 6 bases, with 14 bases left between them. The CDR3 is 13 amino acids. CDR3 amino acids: CASSPRLGGEQYF. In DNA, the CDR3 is TGTGCCAGCAGCCCCCGACTGGGGGGCGAGCAGTACTTC.

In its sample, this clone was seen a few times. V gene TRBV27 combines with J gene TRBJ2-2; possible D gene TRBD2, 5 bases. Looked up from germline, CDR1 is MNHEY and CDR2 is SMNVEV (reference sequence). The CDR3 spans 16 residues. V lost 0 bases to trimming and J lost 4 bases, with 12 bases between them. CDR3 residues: CASSLSTHRGTGELFF. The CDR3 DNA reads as TGTGCCAGCAGTTTATCGACTCATCGGGGCACCGGGGAGCTGTTTTTT.

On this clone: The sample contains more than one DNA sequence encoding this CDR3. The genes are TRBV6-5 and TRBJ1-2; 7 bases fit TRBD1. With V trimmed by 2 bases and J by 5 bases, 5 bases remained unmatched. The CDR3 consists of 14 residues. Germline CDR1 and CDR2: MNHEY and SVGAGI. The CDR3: CASSYRQGGYGYTF. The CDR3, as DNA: TGTGCCAGCAGTTACCGGCAGGGGGGATATGGCTACACCTTC.

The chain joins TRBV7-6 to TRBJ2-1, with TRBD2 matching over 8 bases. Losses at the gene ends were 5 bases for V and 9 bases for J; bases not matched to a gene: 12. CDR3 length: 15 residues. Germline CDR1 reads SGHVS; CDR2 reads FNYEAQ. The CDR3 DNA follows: TGTGCCAGCAGCCGGGGGGGCGCGGCAACGGGTGAGCAGTTCTTC. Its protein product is CASSRGGAATGEQFF.

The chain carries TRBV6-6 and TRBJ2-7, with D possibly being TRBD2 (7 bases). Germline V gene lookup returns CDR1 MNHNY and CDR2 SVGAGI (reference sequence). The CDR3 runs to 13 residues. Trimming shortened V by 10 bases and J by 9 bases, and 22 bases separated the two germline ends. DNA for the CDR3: TGTGCCACCCAACGGGGGGCGACAAAGGGGCAGTACTTC. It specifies CATQRGATKGQYF.

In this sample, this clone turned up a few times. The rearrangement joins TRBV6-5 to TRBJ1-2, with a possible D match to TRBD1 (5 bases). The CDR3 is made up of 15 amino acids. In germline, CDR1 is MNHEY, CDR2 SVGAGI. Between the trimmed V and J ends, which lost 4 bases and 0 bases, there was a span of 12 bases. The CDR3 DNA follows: TGTGCCAGCAGTTGGAACAGGCAAGCTAACTATGGCTACACCTTC. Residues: CASSWNRQANYGYTF.

Here the CDR3 reads CSASGGGEQYF. The CDR3, as DNA: TGCAGTGCGAGCGGGGGGGGCGAGCAGTACTTC. The chain employs TRBV20-1 and TRBJ2-7; the match to TRBD2 covers 10 bases. CDR3 length: 11 residues. The junction had 2 bases not matched to a gene; V was cut back by 6 bases and J by 6 bases. Germline V gene lookup returns CDR1 DFQATT and CDR2 SNEGSKA (reference sequence).

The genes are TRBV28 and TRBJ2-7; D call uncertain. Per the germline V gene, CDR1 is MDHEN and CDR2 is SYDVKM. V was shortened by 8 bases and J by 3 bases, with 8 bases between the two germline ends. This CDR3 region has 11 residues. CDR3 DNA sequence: TGTGCCAGCCAACAAAACTACGAGCAGTACTTC. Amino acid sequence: CASQQNYEQYF. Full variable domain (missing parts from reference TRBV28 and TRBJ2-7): DVKVTQSSRYLVKRTGEKVFLECVQDMDHENMFWYRQDPGLGLRLIYFSYDVKMKEKGDIPEGYSVSREKKERFSLILESASTNQTSMYLCASQQNYEQYFGPGTRLTVT.